Here is one T cell receptor beta chain with its context. The target antigen is unknown. The data originate from a study of cytomegalovirus exposure and HLA in healthy donors. Study-wide findings and caveats: Most TCR sequences showed up rarely, but some public TCRs showed up in many donors.

A multiplex PCR was run with 60 Vbeta primers and 13 Jbeta primers. Sequenced by immunoSEQ multiplex PCR; TCRdb stores in-frame clones only, minus some. The table has roughly 240,000 clones, around 80% seen once; the top ten hold 4.5% to 6%. The sequence came from a middle-aged woman in good health and CMV-seropositive. Sequencing used PBMCs.

CDR3 nucleotide sequence: TGTGCCAGCAGTCAGGACAGGGGGATCTATGGCTACACCTTC. Translated: CASSQDRGIYGYTF. This sequence joins TRBV28 and TRBJ1-2, with 10 bases that match TRBD1. In germline, CDR1 is MDHEN, CDR2 SYDVKM. The junction had 4 bases not matched to a gene; V was cut back by 5 bases and J by 4 bases. This CDR3 spans 14 amino acids.